These 25 T cell receptor beta chains originate from one sample sequenced in a study of blood T cell repertoires in COVID-19. Only in-frame clones appear in the TCRdb table, and some are missing; sequencing was by immunoSEQ multiplex PCR. Of approximately 170,000 clones listed, approximately 86% are singletons. Sequenced: peripheral blood. The origin of the receptors is a woman aged 80 or older with COVID-19, enrolled during active disease.

V gene TRBV7-8 combines with J gene TRBJ2-2; 14 bases agree with TRBD2. Trimming took 4 bases from V and 1 from J; bases not matched to a gene: 5. Germline V lookup: CDR1 SGHVS, CDR2 FQNEAQ. The CDR3 sequence is 18 residues long. This CDR3 reads CASSSPGLAGGNTGELFF. The CDR3 DNA reads TGTGCCAGCAGCTCGCCAGGACTAGCGGGAGGGAACACCGGGGAGCTGTTTTTT.

The chain combines TRBV28 with TRBJ1-1; 7 nucleotides agree with TRBD1. V shed 4 bases and J 6 bases; nucleotides not matched to a gene: 8. This CDR3 has 14 amino acids. Per germline, CDR1 MDHEN and CDR2 SYDVKM. The CDR3 DNA is TGTGCCAGCAGTTCCCCAGGAGGGGGCCCTGAAGCTTTCTTT. This translates into CASSSPGGGPEAFF.

The chain carries TRBV5-6 and TRBJ2-7, with 9 bases matching TRBD1. V was pared by 1 base and J by 1 base, with 3 bases of the junction left unmatched. In germline, CDR1 is SGHDT, CDR2 YYEEEE. The CDR3 covers 15 residues. The CDR3 here is CASSLWDRDSYEQYF. CDR3 DNA sequence: TGTGCCAGCAGCTTGTGGGACAGGGATTCCTACGAGCAGTACTTC.

The gene calls are TRBV6-5 and TRBJ2-7; perhaps TRBD2 as D (5 bases). Per germline, CDR1 MNHEY and CDR2 SVGAGI. The CDR3 extends over 14 amino acids. V shed 1 base and J shed 0 bases, with 7 bases lying between them. DNA for the CDR3: TGTGCCAGCAGTTACTGGGCGGGCTCCTACGAGCAGTACTTC. It yields the protein CASSYWAGSYEQYF.

V usage is TRBV7-2 and J usage is TRBJ1-1, with 7 bases lining up with TRBD1. The CDR3 is 14 amino acids. Germline trimming cut 5 bases from V and 2 bases from J; bases unmatched to any gene: 5. Per germline, CDR1 SGHTA and CDR2 FQGNSA. In nucleotides, the CDR3 is TGTGCCAGCAGCCTGACAGGGCTTAACACTGAAGCTTTCTTT. This translates into CASSLTGLNTEAFF.

V is TRBV7-2 and J is TRBJ2-3, with 8 bases lining up with TRBD2. The germline V gene encodes CDR1 SGHTA and CDR2 FQGNSA. V shed 0 bases, J shed 6 bases, and the junction held 14 bases outside the gene matches. CDR3 length: 18 amino acids. The CDR3 loop is CASSLASLSLAGRDTQYF. The CDR3 DNA is TGTGCCAGCAGCTTAGCGTCCCTCTCGTTAGCGGGAAGGGATACGCAGTATTTT.

This chain joins TRBV28 and TRBJ1-1; the D gene is possibly TRBD1 (5 bases). The CDR3 extends over 14 amino acids. Germline V gives CDR1 MDHEN, CDR2 SYDVKM. V gave up 1 base and J gave up 5 bases, with 11 bases separating them. The CDR3 spells CASSLLPGNTEAFF. Here the CDR3 DNA reads TGTGCCAGCAGTTTATTGCCAGGGAATACTGAAGCTTTCTTT.

The sample holds one count of this clone. This chain joins TRBV5-4 and TRBJ1-2; 7 bases are a match to TRBD1. The length of the CDR3 is 19 residues. V lost 0 bases to trimming and J lost 4 bases; unmatched junction nucleotides: 18. Per the germline V gene, CDR1 is SGHNT and CDR2 is YYREEE (reference sequence). The CDR3 loop is CASSLEWVRQGENFYGYTF. CDR3 nucleotide sequence: TGTGCCAGCAGCTTGGAATGGGTTCGGCAGGGGGAAAACTTCTATGGCTACACCTTC.

This clone has a handful of counts. V usage is TRBV29-1 and J usage is TRBJ2-5; unclear D gene. CDR1 is SQVTM, CDR2 ANQGSEA, per germline. This CDR3 has 12 amino acids. With 5 bases removed from V and 3 bases from J, the gap between germline ends came to 10 bases. The CDR3 sequence: CSVRVGKETQYF. CDR3 coding DNA: TGCAGCGTTCGGGTAGGAAAAGAGACCCAGTACTTC.

The chain couples TRBV6-6 to TRBJ2-7; D possibly corresponds to TRBD1 (6 bases). The CDR3 covers 14 residues. Per the germline V gene, CDR1 is MNHNY and CDR2 is SVGAGI (reference sequence). Between the trimmed V and J ends, which lost 4 bases and 2 bases, there was a span of 12 bases. The CDR3 sequence is CASSLQGLTYEQYF. CDR3 DNA: TGTGCCAGCAGTTTACAGGGTCTTACCTACGAGCAGTACTTC.

This chain connects TRBV7-9 to TRBJ1-4, with D hard to call. V was trimmed by 3 bases and J by 5 bases, leaving 13 bases between them. CDR3 length equals 15 residues. The V gene's germline CDR1 is SEHNR and CDR2 FQNEAQ (reference sequence). CDR3 nucleotide sequence: TGTGCCAGCAGCTTCGGTTTTCAGCGGAATGAAAAACTGTTTTTT. It codes for CASSFGFQRNEKLFF. Supplemented by reference TRBV7-9 and TRBJ1-4, the full variable domain reads DTGVSQNPRHKITKRGQNVTFRCDPISEHNRLYWYRQTLGQGPEFLTYFQNEAQLEKSRLLSDRFSAERPKGSFSTLEIQRTEQGDSAMYLCASSFGFQRNEKLFFGSGTQLSVL.

The chain carries TRBV4-1 and TRBJ1-2; D possibly corresponds to TRBD1 (5 bases). This CDR3 comprises 15 residues. The ends were cut back, 5 bases at V and 0 bases at J, with 13 bases in the middle. The germline V gene encodes CDR1 MGHRA and CDR2 YSYEKL. The CDR3 DNA sequence: TGCGCCAGCAGCGAGACAGAGGCGACTAACTATGGCTACACCTTC. Its protein is CASSETEATNYGYTF.

The genes are TRBV12-3 or TRBV12-4 and TRBJ2-5; tentative D call: TRBD1 (6 bases). This CDR3 comprises 13 residues. V lost 3 bases to trimming and J lost 4 bases, with 9 bases between them. The CDR3 spells CASSFVQGETQYF. CDR3 nucleotides: TGTGCCAGCAGTTTCGTACAGGGAGAGACCCAGTACTTC.

V gene TRBV5-1 combines with J gene TRBJ1-2; 7 nucleotides agree with TRBD1. This CDR3 region has 16 residues. The J segment lost 2 bases and the V segment lost 0 bases, leaving 7 bases of the junction unmatched. Germline assignment: CDR1 SGHRS and CDR2 YFSETQ. The CDR3 spells CASSLEPGGENYGYTF. CDR3 nucleotides: TGCGCCAGCAGCTTGGAACCAGGGGGAGAGAACTATGGCTACACCTTC.

The genes are TRBV28 and TRBJ2-7, with 7 bases identical to TRBD2. This CDR3 has 15 amino acids. Losses at the gene ends were 5 bases for V and 6 bases for J; bases not matched to a gene: 13. Per germline, CDR1 MDHEN and CDR2 SYDVKM. The CDR3 is CASSPQSGDLAEQYF. For the CDR3, the DNA is TGTGCCAGCAGTCCCCAGAGCGGGGACCTCGCCGAGCAGTACTTC.

The chain recombines TRBV2 with TRBJ1-5; TRBD1 agrees at 9 bases. This CDR3 has 16 amino acids. V lost 6 bases to trimming and J lost 7 bases; unmatched junction nucleotides: 13. CDR1 is SNHLY and CDR2 is FYNNEI in the germline V gene. The CDR3 sequence is CASRAMDRGAGQPQHF. The CDR3 nucleotides read TGTGCCAGCAGAGCTATGGACAGGGGCGCAGGACAGCCCCAGCATTTT. Full variable domain (outside the CDR3, taken from reference TRBV2 and TRBJ1-5): EPEVTQTPSHQVTQMGQEVILRCVPISNHLYFYWYRQILGQKVEFLVSFYNNEISEKSEIFDDQFSVERPDGSNFTLKIRSTKLEDSAMYFCASRAMDRGAGQPQHFGDGTRLSIL.

This clone occurred once. Here the CDR3 DNA reads TGTGCCAGCAGTCCCCCCCCCGGACAAAACACCGGGGAGCTGTTTTTT. It translates to CASSPPPGQNTGELFF. The gene calls are TRBV7-2 and TRBJ2-2; TRBD1 is a possible D gene (5 bases). Germline CDR1 is SGHTA and CDR2 is FQGNSA. V lost 6 bases and J 2 bases, leaving 16 bases between the germline ends. CDR3 length: 16 residues.

The rearrangement links TRBV14 to TRBJ2-1; no clear D. V was clipped by 0 bases and J by 8 bases, with 20 bases between them. The length of the CDR3 is 17 residues. Germline loops: CDR1 SGHDN, CDR2 FVKESK. The CDR3 region is CASSQDPTIPTLDEQFF. In DNA form, the CDR3 reads TGTGCCAGCAGCCAAGATCCGACGATCCCGACATTAGATGAGCAGTTCTTC.

The chain is built from TRBV6-5 and TRBJ2-1; 9 nucleotides agree with TRBD2. The CDR3 runs to 16 residues. Germline V gene data show CDR1 as MNHEY and CDR2 as SVGAGI. The J segment lost 5 bases and the V segment lost 3 bases, leaving 8 bases of the junction unmatched. The CDR3 spells CASSYSRTSANNEQFF. The CDR3 bases are TGTGCCAGCAGTTATTCCCGGACTAGCGCCAACAATGAGCAGTTCTTC.

The chain uses TRBV2 and TRBJ2-3; TRBD2 matches at 10 bases. CDR3 size: 15 residues. Trimming removed 2 bases from V and 4 bases from J; junction bases left unmatched: 3. Looked up from germline, CDR1 is SNHLY and CDR2 is FYNNEI. The CDR3 sequence: CASSELAGESDTQYF. CDR3 DNA sequence: TGTGCCAGCAGTGAACTAGCGGGAGAGTCAGATACGCAGTATTTT.

The chain joins TRBV7-6 to TRBJ1-5; D gene uncertain. Germline-derived CDR1 and CDR2 are SGHVS and FNYEAQ. Trimming shortened V by 6 bases and J by 2 bases, and 11 bases separated the two germline ends. The CDR3 has 14 amino acids. The CDR3 nucleotides are TGTGCCAGCAGTCGGGAGGGTCGCAATCAGCCCCAGCATTTT. This sequence encodes CASSREGRNQPQHF.

V and J are TRBV28 and TRBJ1-1, with a possible D match to TRBD1 (5 bases). CDR1 is MDHEN, CDR2 SYDVKM, per germline. V gave up 1 base and J gave up 4 bases, with 16 bases separating them. The CDR3 has 16 amino acids. Here the CDR3 reads CASSLLVTALGTEAFF. The CDR3, as DNA: TGTGCCAGCAGTTTATTGGTGACAGCCTTAGGCACTGAAGCTTTCTTT.

This clone was detected only a few times. The chain joins TRBV28 to TRBJ1-1; 7 bases line up with TRBD1. The junction had 6 bases not matched to a gene; V was cut back by 6 bases and J by 2 bases. The germline CDR1 and CDR2 sequences are MDHEN and SYDVKM. The CDR3 runs to 14 residues. For the CDR3, the DNA is TGTGCCAGCAGGGCAGGGGGGCTTAACACTGAAGCTTTCTTT. Translating gives CASRAGGLNTEAFF.

This chain links TRBV5-1 with TRBJ2-3, with D possibly being TRBD1 (5 bases). This CDR3 region has 15 residues. The germline V gene encodes CDR1 SGHRS and CDR2 YFSETQ. V was pared by 1 base and J by 1 base, with 10 bases between. CDR3 coding DNA: TGCGCCAGCAGCTTGAATCTGGGGCGCACAGATACGCAGTATTTT. Translating it yields CASSLNLGRTDTQYF.

The rearrangement joins TRBV4-1 to TRBJ2-3; 8 bases map to TRBD2. In germline, CDR1 is MGHRA, CDR2 YSYEKL. The junction had 6 bases not matched to a gene; V was cut back by 1 base and J by 3 bases. The CDR3 has 16 residues. CDR3 in amino acids: CASSQALQRGTDTQYF. The DNA of the CDR3 is TGCGCCAGCAGCCAAGCTCTCCAGCGGGGGACAGATACGCAGTATTTT.